A single sample is the source of the 23 T cell receptor beta chains below, sequenced in a study of human T cells and chemical hapten exposure. TCRdb reprocessed the 5' RACE reads via MiXCR and lists one record per CDR3 protein. This sample has 120,000 to 150,000 distinct CDR3 sequences, with approximately 4% found just once. From whole blood left unfractionated, total RNA was extracted. The origin of the receptors is a female donor in good health.

The CDR3 DNA is TGTGCCAGCACCGAAAGGACAGGGAGCCAAGAGACCCAGTACTTC. It codes for CASTERTGSQETQYF. The chain links TRBV28 to TRBJ2-5, with 8 bases matching TRBD1. The CDR3 sequence is 15 residues long. CDR1 and CDR2 from the germline V gene are MDHEN and SYDVKM. The V gene end was trimmed by 7 bases and the J gene end by 1 base; junction bases not matched to a gene: 8. The variable domain in full, completed from reference TRBV28 and TRBJ2-5, reads DVKVTQSSRYLVKRTGEKVFLECVQDMDHENMFWYRQDPGLGLRLIYFSYDVKMKEKGDIPEGYSVSREKKERFSLILESASTNQTSMYLCASTERTGSQETQYFGPGTRLLVL.

Ten or more counts support this clonotype. The chain recombines TRBV2 with TRBJ1-5; weak D call: TRBD1 (6 bases). Germline CDR1 and CDR2: SNHLY and FYNNEI. The V end was cut by 6 bases, the J end by 7 bases, with 16 bases between. This CDR3 region has 14 residues. CDR3 region: CASSRTLQGQPQHF. CDR3 DNA sequence: TGTGCCAGCAGCCGGACTTTACAGGGCCAGCCCCAGCATTTT. Full variable domain (outside the CDR3, taken from reference TRBV2 and TRBJ1-5): EPEVTQTPSHQVTQMGQEVILRCVPISNHLYFYWYRQILGQKVEFLVSFYNNEISEKSEIFDDQFSVERPDGSNFTLKIRSTKLEDSAMYFCASSRTLQGQPQHFGDGTRLSIL.

This clonotype was picked up many times. J is TRBJ2-2 and V is TRBV12-3 or TRBV12-4, with 9 bases lining up with TRBD2. With V trimmed by 2 bases and J by 6 bases, 7 bases remained unmatched. This CDR3 has 16 residues. Here the CDR3 reads CASSLLAGGPAGELFF. Here the CDR3 DNA reads TGTGCCAGCAGTTTATTGGCGGGGGGGCCGGCCGGGGAGCTGTTTTTT.

The gene calls are TRBV7-8 and TRBJ1-6, with D perhaps TRBD1 (6 bases). With 3 bases removed from V and 10 bases from J, the gap between germline ends came to 19 bases. The germline V gene has CDR1 SGHVS and CDR2 FQNEAQ. This CDR3 is built from 16 residues. CDR3 sequence (DNA): TGTGCCAGCAGCTTCACAGGGACGGTGAGAAGATCACCCCTCCACTTT. This encodes CASSFTGTVRRSPLHF.

This clonotype was seen just once. This sequence may be a read error, since a much larger clone differs from it by one base. The chain joins TRBV2 to TRBJ1-1; weak D call: TRBD1 (5 bases). Trimming cost V 1 base and J 1 base, with 22 bases left between them. CDR1 and CDR2 (germline): SNHLY, FYNNEI. CDR3 length equals 19 residues. CDR3 sequence: CASSEGHPFSGTGNTEAFF. CDR3 coding DNA: TGTGCCAGCAGTGAAGGGCACCCCTTCTCCGGGACGGGGAACACTGAAGCTTTCTTT. Using reference TRBV2 and TRBJ1-1 for the parts outside the CDR3, the full variable domain is EPEVTQTPSHQVTQMGQEVILRCVPISNHLYFYWYRQILGQKVEFLVSFYNNEISEKSEIFDDQFSVERPDGSNFTLKIRSTKLEDSAMYFCASSEGHPFSGTGNTEAFFGQGTRLTVV.

In this sample, this clonotype turned up many times. The V call is TRBV7-8, the J call TRBJ2-1; D is ambiguous. This CDR3 has 13 residues. Germline CDR1 is SGHVS and CDR2 is FQNEAQ. V lost 6 bases and J lost 0, with 6 bases in between. This chain's CDR3 is CASSYASYNEQFF. In nucleotides, the CDR3 is TGTGCCAGCAGTTACGCCTCCTACAATGAGCAGTTCTTC.

This clonotype has a count of ten or more. The chain combines TRBV5-1 with TRBJ2-5, with 7 bases that match TRBD1. The ends lost 3 bases at V and 0 bases at J; junction bases unmatched: 2. The germline CDR1 and CDR2 sequences are SGHRS and YFSETQ. This CDR3 contains 14 residues. The CDR3 nucleotides read TGCGCCAGCAGCTCACAGGGGTACCAAGAGACCCAGTACTTC. This gives the protein CASSSQGYQETQYF.

This clonotype was found many times. The chain employs TRBV7-2 and TRBJ2-7; 10 bases agree with TRBD2. Germline V gene lookup returns CDR1 SGHTA and CDR2 FQGNSA. The trim removed 3 bases at V and 2 bases at J, leaving 4 bases unmatched. The length of the CDR3 is 15 residues. This CDR3 reads CASSLDSGGTYEQYF. For the CDR3, the DNA is TGTGCCAGCAGCTTGGATAGCGGGGGGACCTACGAGCAGTACTTC.

This clonotype was seen a handful of times. V and J are TRBV29-1 and TRBJ1-1; D is perhaps TRBD1 (5 bases). The CDR3 is 13 amino acids. The V end lost 6 bases, the J end lost 3 bases, and 14 bases lay between the germline ends. CDR1 and CDR2 from the germline V gene are SQVTM and ANQGSEA. CDR3 sequence (DNA): TGCAGCGTAGTGACAGTGGGGTACACTGAAGCTTTCTTT. It encodes CSVVTVGYTEAFF. Variable domain in full (rest from reference TRBV29-1 and TRBJ1-1): SAVISQKPSRDICQRGTSLTIQCQVDSQVTMMFWYRQQPGQSLTLIATANQGSEATYESGFVIDKFPISRPNLTFSTLTVSNMSPEDSSIYLCSVVTVGYTEAFFGQGTRLTVV.

This clonotype has at least ten counts. V gene TRBV5-1 combines with J gene TRBJ2-5; TRBD2 aligns across 9 bases. This CDR3 region has 15 residues. The germline CDR1 and CDR2 sequences are SGHRS and YFSETQ. V trimming: 4 bases; J trimming: 2 bases; junction bases outside the gene matches: 6. CDR3: CASSLQAGGQETQYF. CDR3 sequence (DNA): TGCGCCAGCAGCCTCCAGGCGGGGGGGCAAGAGACCCAGTACTTC. Full variable domain (missing parts from reference TRBV5-1 and TRBJ2-5): KAGVTQTPRYLIKTRGQQVTLSCSPISGHRSVSWYQQTPGQGLQFLFEYFSETQRNKGNFPGRFSGRQFSNSRSEMNVSTLELGDSALYLCASSLQAGGQETQYFGPGTRLLVL.

This clonotype was counted at least ten times. The J gene is TRBJ2-1, the V gene TRBV19; 13 bases agree with TRBD2. This CDR3 is 18 amino acids long. From germline, CDR1 is LNHDA and CDR2 SQIVND (reference sequence). J gave up 4 bases and V 4 bases, and 10 bases lay outside the gene matches. The DNA for the CDR3 is TGTGCCAGTAGTACCTCACTAGCGGGGGGGGGTATTTACAATGAGCAGTTCTTC. It yields the protein CASSTSLAGGGIYNEQFF. Drawing the rest from reference TRBV19 and TRBJ2-1, the complete variable domain is DGGITQSPKYLFRKEGQNVTLSCEQNLNHDAMYWYRQDPGQGLRLIYYSQIVNDFQKGDIAEGYSVSREKKESFPLTVTSAQKNPTAFYLCASSTSLAGGGIYNEQFFGPGTRLTVL.

The gene calls are TRBV7-9 and TRBJ1-2; 7 bases match TRBD1. The CDR3 length is 15 residues. CDR1 is SEHNR and CDR2 is FQNEAQ in the germline V gene (reference sequence). Trimming at V came to 2 bases and at J to 6 bases, leaving 9 bases not matched to a gene. This CDR3 reads CASSLWSGGSDGYTF. CDR3 DNA: TGTGCCAGCAGCTTATGGTCAGGGGGTTCGGATGGCTACACCTTC.

This clonotype was observed at least ten times. The genes are TRBV6-4 and TRBJ1-1, with 7 bases fitting TRBD1. The length of the CDR3 is 13 residues. Germline V gene data show CDR1 as MRHNA and CDR2 as SNTAGT. V gave up 4 bases and J gave up 6 bases; unmatched junction bases: 5. The CDR3 reads CASSALTGAEAFF. The CDR3, as DNA: TGTGCCAGCAGTGCCCTCACAGGGGCTGAAGCTTTCTTT.

The table lists this clonotype with many counts. The chain couples TRBV12-3 or TRBV12-4 to TRBJ1-4; D unresolved. The CDR3 length is 13 residues. V lost 3 bases to trimming and J lost 6 bases, with 8 bases between them. The CDR3 here is CASSFTSDEKLFF. Here the CDR3 DNA reads TGTGCCAGCAGTTTCACGAGTGATGAAAAACTGTTTTTT.

Ten or more counts support this clonotype. The chain has TRBV12-3 or TRBV12-4 and TRBJ1-5, with D unclear. The V gene lost 3 bases and the J gene lost 1 base, with 13 bases spanning the gap. The CDR3 length is 16 residues. The CDR3 sequence is CASSFEARGSNQPQHF. The CDR3 nucleotides are TGTGCCAGCAGTTTTGAGGCACGAGGAAGCAATCAGCCCCAGCATTTT.

Many counts were recorded for this clonotype. This sequence joins TRBV9 and TRBJ2-3; 8 positions match TRBD2. The CDR3 is made up of 17 amino acids. Per germline, CDR1 SGDLS and CDR2 YYNGEE. Trimming removed 0 bases from V and 5 bases from J; junction bases left unmatched: 11. DNA for the CDR3: TGTGCCAGCAGCGTAGCTACATCCCCGGGGGGGCAAGATACGCAGTATTTT. Encoded protein: CASSVATSPGGQDTQYF.

This chain uses TRBV10-3 with TRBJ2-7; a weak D match, TRBD2 (6 bases). The CDR3 length is 14 residues. CDR1 is ENHRY and CDR2 is SYGVKD in the germline V gene. Trimming removed 0 bases at V and 1 base at J, with 7 bases between. CDR3 sequence reads: CAISESGLSYEQYF. For the CDR3, the DNA is TGTGCCATCAGTGAGTCGGGACTGTCCTACGAGCAGTACTTC.

The chain joins TRBV7-2 to TRBJ2-1; D may correspond to TRBD1 or TRBD2 (5 bases each). This CDR3 region has 15 residues. Germline CDR1 is SGHTA and CDR2 is FQGNSA. Trimming took off 5 bases at V and 0 bases at J, with 11 bases between the two ends. CDR3 in amino acids: CASSPWDASYNEQFF. DNA for the CDR3: TGTGCCAGCAGCCCTTGGGACGCCTCCTACAATGAGCAGTTCTTC.

The chain links TRBV10-3 to TRBJ1-2; D gene ambiguous. Germline V CDR1 and CDR2: ENHRY, SYGVKD. The CDR3 length is 14 residues. V shed 3 bases and J shed 6 bases, with 14 bases lying between them. The CDR3 DNA is TGTGCCATCAGTGATAGTAGGTTCTTCCATGGCTACACCTTC. This encodes CAISDSRFFHGYTF.

This clonotype was seen repeatedly, ten times or more. This sequence joins TRBV20-1 and TRBJ2-1; the match to TRBD2 covers 11 bases. V gave up 5 bases and J gave up 7 bases; unmatched junction bases: 10. Germline values: CDR1 DFQATT, CDR2 SNEGSKA (reference sequence). The CDR3 is 15 residues long. CDR3 protein: CSAPDLAGGQNEQFF. CDR3 nucleotides: TGCAGTGCTCCCGACCTAGCGGGGGGACAGAATGAGCAGTTCTTC.

This clonotype has a count of ten or more. The rearrangement uses TRBV7-6 and TRBJ1-5; D gene ambiguous. CDR3 length: 14 residues. The ends were cut back, 5 bases at V and 2 bases at J, with 10 bases in the middle. Germline CDR1 reads SGHVS; CDR2 reads FNYEAQ. CDR3: CASSTGRGNQPQHF. In DNA, the CDR3 is TGTGCCAGCAGCACCGGGAGGGGCAATCAGCCCCAGCATTTT.

For this clonotype: A clone one base away is much larger, so this may be a read error. In this CDR3 the conserved last residue, phenylalanine or tryptophan, is missing, so a read error is likely. The V call is TRBV15, the J call TRBJ1-6; 8 bases agree with TRBD1. The CDR3 is 17 residues long. Trimming took 0 bases from V and 9 from J; bases not matched to a gene: 10. Germline V gene sequence: CDR1 LNHNV, CDR2 YYDKDF (reference sequence). The CDR3 nucleotides read TGTGCCACCAGCAGAGATTGGGCAGGGGGCGGTGGTTCACCCCTCCACCTT. Protein: CATSRDWAGGGGSPLHL.

This clonotype was detected ten times or more. The chain combines TRBV29-1 with TRBJ2-3, with 7 positions matching TRBD2. Trimming took 4 bases from V and 4 from J; bases not matched to a gene: 5. Germline values: CDR1 SQVTM, CDR2 ANQGSEA. This CDR3 spans 13 amino acids. In DNA form, the CDR3 reads TGCAGCGTTGGAGGACTAGAGCCAGATACGCAGTATTTT. This sequence encodes CSVGGLEPDTQYF.